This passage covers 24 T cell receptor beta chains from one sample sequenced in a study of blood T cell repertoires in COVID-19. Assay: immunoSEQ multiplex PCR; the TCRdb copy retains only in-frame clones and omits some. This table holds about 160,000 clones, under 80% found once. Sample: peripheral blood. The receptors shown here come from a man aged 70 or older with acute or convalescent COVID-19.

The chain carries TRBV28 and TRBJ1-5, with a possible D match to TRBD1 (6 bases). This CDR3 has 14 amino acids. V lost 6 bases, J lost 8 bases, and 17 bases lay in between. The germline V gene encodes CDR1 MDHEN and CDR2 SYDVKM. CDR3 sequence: CASSRTGTQKPQHF. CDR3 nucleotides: TGTGCCAGCAGCCGTACAGGGACCCAAAAGCCCCAGCATTTT. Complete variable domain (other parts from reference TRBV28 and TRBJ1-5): DVKVTQSSRYLVKRTGEKVFLECVQDMDHENMFWYRQDPGLGLRLIYFSYDVKMKEKGDIPEGYSVSREKKERFSLILESASTNQTSMYLCASSRTGTQKPQHFGDGTRLSIL.

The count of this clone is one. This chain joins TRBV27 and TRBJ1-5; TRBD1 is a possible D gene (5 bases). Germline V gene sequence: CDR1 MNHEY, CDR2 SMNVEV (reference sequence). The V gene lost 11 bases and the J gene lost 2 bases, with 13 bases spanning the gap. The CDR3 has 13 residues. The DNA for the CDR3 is TGTGCCGGCTCGGTAGGGGGCAATCAGCCCCAGCATTTT. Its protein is CAGSVGGNQPQHF.

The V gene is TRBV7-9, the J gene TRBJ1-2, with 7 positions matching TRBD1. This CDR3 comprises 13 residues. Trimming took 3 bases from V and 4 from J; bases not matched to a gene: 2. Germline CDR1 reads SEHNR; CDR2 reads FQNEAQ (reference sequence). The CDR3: CASSFGTAYGYTF. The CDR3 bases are TGTGCCAGCAGCTTCGGGACAGCCTATGGCTACACCTTC. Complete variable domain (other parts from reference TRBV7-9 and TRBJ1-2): DTGVSQNPRHKITKRGQNVTFRCDPISEHNRLYWYRQTLGQGPEFLTYFQNEAQLEKSRLLSDRFSAERPKGSFSTLEIQRTEQGDSAMYLCASSFGTAYGYTFGSGTRLTVV.

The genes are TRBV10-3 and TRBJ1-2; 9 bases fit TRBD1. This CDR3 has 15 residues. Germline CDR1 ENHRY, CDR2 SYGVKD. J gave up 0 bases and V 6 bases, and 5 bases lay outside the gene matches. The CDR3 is CAISGQGTTNYGYTF. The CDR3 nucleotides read TGTGCCATCAGCGGACAGGGGACCACTAACTATGGCTACACCTTC.

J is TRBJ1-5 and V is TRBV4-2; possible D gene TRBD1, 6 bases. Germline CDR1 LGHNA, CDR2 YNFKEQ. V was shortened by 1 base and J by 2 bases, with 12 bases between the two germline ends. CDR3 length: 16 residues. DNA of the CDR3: TGTGCCAGCAGCCAAGCCCCACAGGGAGGCAATCAGCCCCAGCATTTT. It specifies CASSQAPQGGNQPQHF.

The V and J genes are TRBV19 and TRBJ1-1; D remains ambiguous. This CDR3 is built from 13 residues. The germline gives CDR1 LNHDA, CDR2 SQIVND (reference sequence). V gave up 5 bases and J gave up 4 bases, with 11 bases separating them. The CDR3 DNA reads TGTGCCAGTAGTGCGGGAACGGGCACTGAAGCTTTCTTT. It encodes CASSAGTGTEAFF.

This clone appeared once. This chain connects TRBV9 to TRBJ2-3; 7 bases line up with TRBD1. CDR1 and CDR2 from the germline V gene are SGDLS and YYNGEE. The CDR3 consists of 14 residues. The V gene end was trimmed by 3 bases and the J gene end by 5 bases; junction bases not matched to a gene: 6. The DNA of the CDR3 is TGTGCCAGCAGCGGAACAGGGGCTAGAGATACGCAGTATTTT. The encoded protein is CASSGTGARDTQYF.

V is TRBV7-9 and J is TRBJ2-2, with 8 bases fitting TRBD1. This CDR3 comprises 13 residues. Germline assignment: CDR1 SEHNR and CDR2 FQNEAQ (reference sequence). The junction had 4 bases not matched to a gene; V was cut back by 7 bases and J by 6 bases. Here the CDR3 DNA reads TGTGCCAGCACGTCAGGGGGCTCCGGGGAGCTGTTTTTT. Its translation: CASTSGGSGELFF.

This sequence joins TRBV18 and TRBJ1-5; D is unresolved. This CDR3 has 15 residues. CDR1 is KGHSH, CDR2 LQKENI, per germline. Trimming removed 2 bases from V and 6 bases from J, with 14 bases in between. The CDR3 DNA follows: TGTGCCAGCTCACCAACCTCAATTCGAGCTCAGCCCCAGCATTTT. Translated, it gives CASSPTSIRAQPQHF.

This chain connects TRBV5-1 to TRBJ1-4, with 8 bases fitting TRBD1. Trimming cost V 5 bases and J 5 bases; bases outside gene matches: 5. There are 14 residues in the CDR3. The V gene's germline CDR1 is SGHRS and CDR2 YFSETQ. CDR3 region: CASSVQGENEKLFF. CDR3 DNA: TGCGCCAGCAGTGTACAGGGGGAAAATGAAAAACTGTTTTTT.

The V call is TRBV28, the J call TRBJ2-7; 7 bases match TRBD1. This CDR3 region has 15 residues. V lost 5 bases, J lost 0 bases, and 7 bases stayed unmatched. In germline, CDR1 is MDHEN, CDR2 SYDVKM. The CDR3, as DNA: TGTGCCAGCAGTACCCCACAGGGGTTCTCCTACGAGCAGTACTTC. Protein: CASSTPQGFSYEQYF.

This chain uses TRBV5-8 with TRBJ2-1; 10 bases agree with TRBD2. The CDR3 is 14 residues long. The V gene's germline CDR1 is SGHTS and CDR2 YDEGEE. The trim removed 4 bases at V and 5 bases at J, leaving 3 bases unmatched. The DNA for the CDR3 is TGTGCCAGCAGCCAGGGACTAGCGAACAATGAGCAGTTCTTC. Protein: CASSQGLANNEQFF.

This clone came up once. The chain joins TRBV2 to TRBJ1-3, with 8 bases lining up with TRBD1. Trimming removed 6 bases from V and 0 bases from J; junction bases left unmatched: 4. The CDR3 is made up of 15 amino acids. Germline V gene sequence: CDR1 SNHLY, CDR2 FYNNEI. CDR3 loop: CASRETGDSGNTIYF. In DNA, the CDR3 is TGTGCCAGCAGGGAGACAGGGGACTCTGGAAACACCATATATTTT.

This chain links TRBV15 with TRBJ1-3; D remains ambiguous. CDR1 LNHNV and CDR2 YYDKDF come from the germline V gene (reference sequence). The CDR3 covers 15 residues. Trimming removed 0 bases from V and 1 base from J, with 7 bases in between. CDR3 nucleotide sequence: TGTGCCACCAGCAGAGATGGAGGATCTGGAAACACCATATATTTT. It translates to CATSRDGGSGNTIYF.

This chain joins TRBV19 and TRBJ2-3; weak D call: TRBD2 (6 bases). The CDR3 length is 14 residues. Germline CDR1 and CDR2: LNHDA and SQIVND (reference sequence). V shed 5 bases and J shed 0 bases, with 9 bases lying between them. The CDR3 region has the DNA TGTGCCAGTAGTTATAGCGGAAGCACAGATACGCAGTATTTT. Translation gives CASSYSGSTDTQYF.

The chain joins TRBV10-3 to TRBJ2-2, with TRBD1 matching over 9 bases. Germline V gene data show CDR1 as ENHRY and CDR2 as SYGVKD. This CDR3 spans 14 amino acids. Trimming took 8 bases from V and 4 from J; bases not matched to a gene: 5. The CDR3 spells CAIWTGEGTGELFF. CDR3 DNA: TGTGCCATCTGGACAGGGGAAGGCACCGGGGAGCTGTTTTTT.

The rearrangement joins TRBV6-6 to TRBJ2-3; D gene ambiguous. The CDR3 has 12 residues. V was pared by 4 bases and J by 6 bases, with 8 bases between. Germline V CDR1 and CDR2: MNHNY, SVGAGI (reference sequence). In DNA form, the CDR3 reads TGTGCCAGCAGTTCCCTAACGGATACGCAGTATTTT. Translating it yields CASSSLTDTQYF.

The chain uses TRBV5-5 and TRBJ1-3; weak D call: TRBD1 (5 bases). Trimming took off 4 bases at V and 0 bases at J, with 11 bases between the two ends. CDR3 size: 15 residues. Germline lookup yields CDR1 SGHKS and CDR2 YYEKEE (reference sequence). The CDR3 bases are TGTGCCAGCAGCCCGACAGTCTTCTCTGGAAACACCATATATTTT. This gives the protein CASSPTVFSGNTIYF. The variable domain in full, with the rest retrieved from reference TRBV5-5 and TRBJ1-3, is DAGVTQSPTHLIKTRGQQVTLRCSPISGHKSVSWYQQVLGQGPQFIFQYYEKEERGRGNFPDRFSARQFPNYSSELNVNALLLGDSALYLCASSPTVFSGNTIYFGEGSWLTVV.

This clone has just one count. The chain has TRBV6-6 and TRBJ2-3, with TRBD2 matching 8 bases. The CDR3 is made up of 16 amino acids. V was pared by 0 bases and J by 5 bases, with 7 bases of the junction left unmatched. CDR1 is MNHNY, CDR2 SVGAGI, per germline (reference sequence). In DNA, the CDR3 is TGTGCCAGCAGTTACTCTGGCGGGAGGTCAGTAGATACGCAGTATTTT. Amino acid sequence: CASSYSGGRSVDTQYF.

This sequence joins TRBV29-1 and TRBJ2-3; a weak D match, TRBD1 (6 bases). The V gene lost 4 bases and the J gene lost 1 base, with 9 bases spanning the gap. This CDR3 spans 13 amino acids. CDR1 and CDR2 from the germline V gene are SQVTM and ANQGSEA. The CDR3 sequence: CSVAQGGTDTQYF. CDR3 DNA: TGCAGCGTTGCACAGGGAGGCACAGATACGCAGTATTTT.

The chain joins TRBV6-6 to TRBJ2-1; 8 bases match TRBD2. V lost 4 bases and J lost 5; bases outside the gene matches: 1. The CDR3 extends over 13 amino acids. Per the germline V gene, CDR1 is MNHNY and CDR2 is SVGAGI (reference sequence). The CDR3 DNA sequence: TGTGCCAGCAGTTTAGCGGGACACAATGAGCAGTTCTTC. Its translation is CASSLAGHNEQFF.

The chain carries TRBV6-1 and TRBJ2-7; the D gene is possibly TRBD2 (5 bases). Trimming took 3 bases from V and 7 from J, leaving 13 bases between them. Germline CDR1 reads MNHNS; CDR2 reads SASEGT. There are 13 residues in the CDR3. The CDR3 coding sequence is TGTGCCAGCAGTGACCAACCCCCGGGAGAGCAGTACTTC. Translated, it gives CASSDQPPGEQYF.

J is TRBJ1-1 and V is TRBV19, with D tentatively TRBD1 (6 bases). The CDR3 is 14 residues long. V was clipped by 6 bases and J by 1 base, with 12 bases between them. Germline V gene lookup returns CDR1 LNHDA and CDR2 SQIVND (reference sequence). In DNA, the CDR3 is TGTGCCAGTAGCCCCGGGACAACGAACACTGAAGCTTTCTTT. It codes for CASSPGTTNTEAFF.

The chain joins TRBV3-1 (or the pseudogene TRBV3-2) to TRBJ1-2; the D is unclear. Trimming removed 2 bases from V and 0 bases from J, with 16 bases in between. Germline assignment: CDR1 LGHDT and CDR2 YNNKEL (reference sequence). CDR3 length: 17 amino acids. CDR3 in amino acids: CASSQSVSGQTNYGYTF. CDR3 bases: TGTGCCAGCAGCCAATCCGTTAGTGGGCAAACTAACTATGGCTACACCTTC.